Below, 11 T cell receptor beta chains from the same sample are listed, as sequenced in a study of blood T cell repertoires in COVID-19 (dated by TCRdb to the early 2020s). Library preparation employed the immunoSEQ multiplex PCR assay. The table comes from immuneACCESS by way of TCRdb, which keeps in-frame sequences with V and J called. Part of the clones is missing from these tables; in studies checked, under half for an unresolved V gene and the rest for unknown reasons. Here the sample has about 110,000 clones; around four fifths occur a single time. 15% to 20% of the sample belongs to the ten largest clones. Sequencing was done on a sample of peripheral blood. The receptor set was obtained from an older woman with acute or convalescent COVID-19.

This sequence joins TRBV30 and TRBJ2-5; the D gene is possibly TRBD2 (6 bases). Germline V gene sequence: CDR1 GTSNPN, CDR2 SVGIG (reference sequence). Deletions cut 2 bases from V and 2 bases from J, with 12 bases between. The CDR3 contains 14 residues. The CDR3 bases are TGTGCCTGGAGTCCCGATGGGGGGCAAGAGACCCAGTACTTC. This encodes CAWSPDGGQETQYF.

This chain links TRBV2 with TRBJ1-6; D unclear. Trimming pared 11 bases from V and 7 bases from J, leaving 18 bases between. This CDR3 is built from 14 residues. Germline assignment: CDR1 SNHLY and CDR2 FYNNEI. CDR3 nucleotides: TGTGCCTCCGAGAGGGTTGGCGGCAATTCACCCCTCCACTTT. Residues: CASERVGGNSPLHF.

The rearrangement joins TRBV28 to TRBJ2-4, with D perhaps matching TRBD1 (6 bases). V was trimmed by 3 bases and J by 6 bases, leaving 9 bases between them. This CDR3 contains 13 residues. The germline CDR1 and CDR2 sequences are MDHEN and SYDVKM. The CDR3 bases are TGTGCCAGCAGTTTCACAGGGAGAAACATTCAGTACTTC. Amino acids: CASSFTGRNIQYF.

The rearrangement joins TRBV18 to TRBJ1-6; D might be TRBD1 (6 bases). CDR3 length: 16 amino acids. V was shortened by 6 bases and J by 7 bases, with 19 bases between the two germline ends. Germline values: CDR1 KGHSH, CDR2 LQKENI. CDR3 sequence (DNA): TGTGCCAGCTCGCGCTCGACCGGGACACAGAATTCACCCCTCCACTTT. It yields the protein CASSRSTGTQNSPLHF.

This sequence joins TRBV7-8 and TRBJ2-7; tentative D call: TRBD1 (6 bases). The V end lost 0 bases, the J end lost 4 bases, and 13 bases lay between the germline ends. The CDR3 runs to 15 residues. CDR1 is SGHVS, CDR2 FQNEAQ, per germline. This CDR3 is CASSLAGQSRYEQYF. In DNA form, the CDR3 reads TGTGCCAGCAGCTTAGCTGGACAGTCCCGTTACGAGCAGTACTTC.

The V call is TRBV7-9, the J call TRBJ1-1, with TRBD1 matching over 8 bases. The CDR3 is 14 amino acids. J lost 3 bases, V lost 5 bases, and 5 bases had no gene match. Germline V CDR1 and CDR2: SEHNR, FQNEAQ (reference sequence). CDR3 sequence (DNA): TGTGCCAGCAGCCGATACAGGGGGGACACTGAAGCTTTCTTT. Translation gives CASSRYRGDTEAFF.

The rearrangement joins TRBV7-8 to TRBJ2-3; the D gene is possibly TRBD1 (5 bases). This CDR3 spans 12 amino acids. V lost 5 bases, J lost 6 bases, and 9 bases lay in between. CDR1 is SGHVS, CDR2 FQNEAQ, per germline. The CDR3 sequence: CASSPGPDTQYF. CDR3 bases: TGTGCCAGCAGCCCAGGGCCCGATACGCAGTATTTT.

The chain carries TRBV9 and TRBJ2-7, with no clear D. Trimming pared 0 bases from V and 0 bases from J, leaving 10 bases between. CDR3 length equals 15 residues. The germline gives CDR1 SGDLS, CDR2 YYNGEE. In DNA form, the CDR3 reads TGTGCCAGCAGCGTAGACGCCGACAACTCCTACGAGCAGTACTTC. Its protein is CASSVDADNSYEQYF. Looking up the rest from reference TRBV9 and TRBJ2-7 gives the full variable domain: DSGVTQTPKHLITATGQRVTLRCSPRSGDLSVYWYQQSLDQGLQFLIQYYNGEERAKGNILERFSAQQFPDLHSELNLSSLELGDSALYFCASSVDADNSYEQYFGPGTRLTVT.

The genes are TRBV18 and TRBJ1-2, with TRBD1 identical over 8 bases. V lost 3 bases, J lost 2 bases, and 8 bases stayed unmatched. The CDR3 loop spans 16 amino acids. Germline loops: CDR1 KGHSH, CDR2 LQKENI. The CDR3 is CASSPLDRAKNYGYTF. The CDR3 DNA reads TGTGCCAGCTCACCCCTGGACAGGGCTAAAAACTATGGCTACACCTTC. The full variable domain, rest sourced from reference TRBV18 and TRBJ1-2, is NAGVMQNPRHLVRRRGQEARLRCSPMKGHSHVYWYRQLPEEGLKFMVYLQKENIIDESGMPKERFSAEFPKEGPSILRIQQVVRGDSAAYFCASSPLDRAKNYGYTFGSGTRLTVV.

Only one count was recorded for this clone. The rearrangement links TRBV6-5 to TRBJ2-3; 8 bases are a match to TRBD1. V lost 2 bases and J lost 2; bases outside the gene matches: 6. The CDR3 has 16 residues. Germline loops: CDR1 MNHEY, CDR2 SVGAGI. The chain's CDR3 is CASSYTNRGSTDTQYF. CDR3 bases: TGTGCCAGCAGTTACACAAACAGGGGGTCCACAGATACGCAGTATTTT.

The J gene is TRBJ1-2, the V gene TRBV19; D is undetermined. The length of the CDR3 is 13 residues. Germline loops: CDR1 LNHDA, CDR2 SQIVND (reference sequence). The DNA of the CDR3 is TGTGCTACGCAGACTAGAACCACTGGTGGCTACACCTTC. This translates into CATQTRTTGGYTF.